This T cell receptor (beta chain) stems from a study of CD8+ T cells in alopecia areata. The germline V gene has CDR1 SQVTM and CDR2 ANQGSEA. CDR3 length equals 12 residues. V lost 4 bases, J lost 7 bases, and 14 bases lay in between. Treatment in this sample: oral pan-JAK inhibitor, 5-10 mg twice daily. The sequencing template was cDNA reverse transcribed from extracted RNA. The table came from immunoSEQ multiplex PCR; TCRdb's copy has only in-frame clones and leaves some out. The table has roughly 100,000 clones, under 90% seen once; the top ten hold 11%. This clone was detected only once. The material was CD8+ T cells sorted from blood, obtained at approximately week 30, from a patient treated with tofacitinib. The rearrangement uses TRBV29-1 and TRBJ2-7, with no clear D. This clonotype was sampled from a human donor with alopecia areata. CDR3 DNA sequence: TGCAGCGTTGCGCCAAATGGACGGGAGCAGTACTTC. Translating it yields CSVAPNGREQYF.